This T cell receptor (beta chain) was captured in a study of shared clonotypes between healthy human individuals. Naivety among CD8 cells was defined by CD45RO negativity and positive CCR7 selection, thereby excluding terminally differentiated effector memory CD45RA+ cells. Germline-derived CDR1 and CDR2 are MDHEN and SYDVKM. The CDR3 loop spans 16 amino acids. The trim removed 6 bases at V and 4 bases at J, leaving 9 bases unmatched. Assay execution proceeded at the deep level. Generated by immunoSEQ multiplex PCR, the TCRdb table keeps only in-frame clones and is missing some. The top ten clones hold roughly 0.1% of a sample with some 600,000 clones, approximately 96% of them seen once.

The source of this sequence is a woman in her 30s in good health. The sample consisted of naive CD8+ T cells sorted from blood. The V call is TRBV28, the J call TRBJ2-1, with TRBD2 identical over 10 bases. CDR3 in amino acids: CASRYTGLAFYNEQFF. Here the CDR3 DNA reads TGTGCCAGCAGATACACGGGACTAGCGTTTTACAATGAGCAGTTCTTC.